The sequence of this T cell receptor (beta chain) was determined in a study of Graves' ophthalmopathy and Graves' hyperthyroidism. Study-wide findings and caveats: Among thyroid clonotypes expanded above 0.001 frequency, most also appeared in blood. The 13-signature model separated ophthalmopathy from stable hyperthyroidism at roughly 90% sensitivity and roughly 80% specificity.

RNA transcripts provided the template for amplifying TCR beta CDR3 regions. First-round RT-PCR with HTBI primers preceded a second-round multiplex PCR. TCRdb reprocessed the multiplex PCR reads with MiXCR, giving one entry per CDR3 protein. Here the sample spans 650,000 to 800,000 distinct CDR3 sequences, about 38% being singletons. Remarks on this clonotype: What it binds is unknown.

Enrollment excluded any patients with other autoimmune diseases, uncontrolled infections, pregnancy or lactation. Fresh peripheral blood, over 9.5 ml, was the PBMC source. V was clipped by 6 bases and J by 2 bases; unmatched bases: 9. The germline gives CDR1 MGHDK, CDR2 SYGVNS. This CDR3 contains 16 residues. The sequence was collected from an adult man with Graves' ophthalmopathy. J is TRBJ2-7 and V is TRBV25-1, with 11 nucleotides matching TRBD1. Sequencing used peripheral blood. CDR3 DNA: TGTGCCAGCAGCCAGCCCGGGACAGGGGGGACCTACGAGCAGTACTTC. As protein: CASSQPGTGGTYEQYF.